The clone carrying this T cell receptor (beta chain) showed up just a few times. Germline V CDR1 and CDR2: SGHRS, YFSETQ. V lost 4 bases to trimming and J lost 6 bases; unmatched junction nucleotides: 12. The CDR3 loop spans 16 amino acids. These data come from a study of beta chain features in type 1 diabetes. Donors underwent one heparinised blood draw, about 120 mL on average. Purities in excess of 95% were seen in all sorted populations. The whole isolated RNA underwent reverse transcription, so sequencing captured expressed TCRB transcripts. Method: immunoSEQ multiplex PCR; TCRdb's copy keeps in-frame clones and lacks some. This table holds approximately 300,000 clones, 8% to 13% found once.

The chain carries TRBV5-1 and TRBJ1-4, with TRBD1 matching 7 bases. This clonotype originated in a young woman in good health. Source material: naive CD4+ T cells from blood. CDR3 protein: CASSEDRVGLDEKLFF. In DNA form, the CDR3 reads TGCGCCAGCAGCGAAGACAGGGTGGGTCTAGATGAAAAACTGTTTTTT.